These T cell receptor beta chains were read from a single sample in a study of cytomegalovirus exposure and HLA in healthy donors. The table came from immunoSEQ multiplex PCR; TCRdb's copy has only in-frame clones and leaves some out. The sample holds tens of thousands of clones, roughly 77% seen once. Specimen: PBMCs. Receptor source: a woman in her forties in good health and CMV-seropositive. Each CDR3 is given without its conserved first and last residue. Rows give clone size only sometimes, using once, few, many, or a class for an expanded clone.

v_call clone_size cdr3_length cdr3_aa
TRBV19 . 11 ASRGQGFLEQY
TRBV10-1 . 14 ASSERWTGGGDTQY
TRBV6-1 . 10 ASSREDEKLF
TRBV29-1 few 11 SAASDGVTEAF
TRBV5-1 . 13 ASSLRQGRNYGYT
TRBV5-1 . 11 ASSYRTDYEQY
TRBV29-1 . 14 SVSSGASSGANVLT
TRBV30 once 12 AWNIGQQAYGYT
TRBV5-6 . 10 ASSFSGEKLF
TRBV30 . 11 AWSEVIAYEQY
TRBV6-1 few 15 ASSEASTGAGANVLT
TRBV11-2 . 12 ASSSTGGSKGQY
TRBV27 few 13 ASSLAGTGNYGYT
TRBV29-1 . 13 SVESPGQGTDTQY
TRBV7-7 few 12 ASSYRGEGEKLF
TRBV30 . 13 AWSIGQGSTDTQY
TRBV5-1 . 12 ASSLVLGSGGYT
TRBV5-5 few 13 ASSFTLGAGTEAF
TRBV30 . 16 AWSVRLSGGSGANVLT
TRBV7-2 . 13 ASSSQPRTTIGYT
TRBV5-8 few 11 ASSTPGHSRGY
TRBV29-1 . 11 SVGAEGYNEQF
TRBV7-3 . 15 ASSPSTSGGASHEQF
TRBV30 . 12 AWSPGLSTGELF
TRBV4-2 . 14 ASSQDSGAGANVLT
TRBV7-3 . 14 ASSLNSGGGVDTQY
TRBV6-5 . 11 ASRDSTNEKLF
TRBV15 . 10 ATSAGGRGYT
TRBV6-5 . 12 ASSETVTYSPLH
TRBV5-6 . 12 ASSLVYFNTEAF
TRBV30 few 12 AWSVLGQGVGYT
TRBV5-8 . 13 ASSLVGQGNEKLF
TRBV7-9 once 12 ASSLDGSFYEQY
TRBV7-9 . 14 ASSLGQGRPTGELF
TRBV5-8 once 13 ASSLQEEGSYEQY
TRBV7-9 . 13 ASSPHPGMEYGYT
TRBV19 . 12 ASRKAGDTTEAF
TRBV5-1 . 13 ASSPGQALNYGYT
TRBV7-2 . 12 ASSLDSGGLPQH
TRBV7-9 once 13 SSSPNEGRSYEQY
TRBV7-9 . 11 ASSLQGGTEAF
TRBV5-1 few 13 ASSATGTGNQPQH
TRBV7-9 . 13 ASSTWDRAANTIY
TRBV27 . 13 ASRARSSYNSPLH
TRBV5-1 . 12 ASKSGGSYNEQF
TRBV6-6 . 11 ASTATRESPLH
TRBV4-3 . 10 ASSQEGRGYT